The next 11 T cell receptor beta chains were all read from a single sample in a study of blood T cells in healthy people across ages. Sample-barcoded 5' priming and a J-beta primer mix drove a second PCR of about 7 to 11 cycles. One entry per CDR3 protein results from TCRdb running MiXCR on the 5' RACE reads. The repertoire holds about 320,000 distinct CDR3 sequences, 25% to 30% seen once, with approximately 30% in the top ten. The sequencing input was blood. The origin of the receptors is an older woman in good health.

The rearrangement joins TRBV20-1 to TRBJ1-1, with D uncertain. Looked up from germline, CDR1 is DFQATT and CDR2 is SNEGSKA (reference sequence). The CDR3 spans 13 residues. V was clipped by 5 bases and J by 6 bases, with 16 bases between them. CDR3 coding DNA: TGCAGTGCTCCCCCGCGGGCTGGGGCTGAAGCTTTCTTT. Translated: CSAPPRAGAEAFF.

The chain uses TRBV20-1 and TRBJ2-2; D unresolved. The CDR3 consists of 12 residues. Germline CDR1 DFQATT, CDR2 SNEGSKA (reference sequence). V dropped 6 bases and J dropped 6 bases, with 11 bases sitting between them. The CDR3 DNA reads TGCAGTGCCCGAACGGGCTCCGGGGAGCTGTTTTTT. Translation: CSARTGSGELFF.

The chain joins TRBV20-1 to TRBJ2-1, with D maybe TRBD2 (6 bases). The V end lost 5 bases, the J end lost 4 bases, and 9 bases lay between the germline ends. Germline values: CDR1 DFQATT, CDR2 SNEGSKA (reference sequence). The CDR3 is made up of 12 amino acids. The CDR3 sequence is CSAGGIYNEQFF. In nucleotides, the CDR3 is TGCAGTGCTGGGGGGATTTACAATGAGCAGTTCTTC.

CDR3: CASSNWTWTGRGYEQYF. The DNA of the CDR3 is TGCGCCAGCAGCAACTGGACTTGGACAGGGCGCGGGTACGAGCAGTACTTC. V and J are TRBV5-1 and TRBJ2-7; 8 bases map to TRBD1. The germline V gene has CDR1 SGHRS and CDR2 YFSETQ. The junction had 16 bases not matched to a gene; V was cut back by 4 bases and J by 4 bases. CDR3 length: 17 residues.

The chain links TRBV11-2 to TRBJ2-4; TRBD2 matches at 8 bases. CDR1 and CDR2 (germline): SGHAT, FQNNGV. Germline trimming cut 4 bases from V and 4 bases from J; bases unmatched to any gene: 3. CDR3 length: 14 amino acids. CDR3 nucleotide sequence: TGTGCCAGCAGCTCCCGACTAGCGAAAAACATTCAGTACTTC. This codes for CASSSRLAKNIQYF.

As concerns this clonotype: Compared with germline, one end of the junction differs, possibly owing to a read error. The V gene is TRBV7-9, the J gene TRBJ2-6; tentatively, D is TRBD1 or TRBD2 (5 bases each). The germline gives CDR1 SEHNR, CDR2 FQNEAQ (reference sequence). This CDR3 has 14 residues. CDR3 residues: CASSDPSGANVPTF. The CDR3 DNA is TGTGCCAGCAGCGACCCTTCCGGGGCCAACGTCCCGACTTTC. The full variable domain, in which reference TRBV7-9 and TRBJ2-6 provide the parts outside the CDR3, is DTGVSQNPRHKITKRGQNVTFRCDPISEHNRLYWYRQTLGQGPEFLTYFQNEAQLEKSRLLSDRFSAERPKGSFSTLEIQRTEQGDSAMYLCASSDPSGANVPTFGAGSRLTVL.

This chain uses TRBV3-1 with TRBJ2-7, with D unresolved. This CDR3 has 14 residues. The V gene lost 4 bases and the J gene lost 5 bases, with 15 bases spanning the gap. Germline loops: CDR1 LGHDT, CDR2 YNNKEL (reference sequence). For the CDR3, the DNA is TGTGCCAGCAGCCTCAGTTTAAGTGGGCACGAGCAGTACTTC. Its protein product is CASSLSLSGHEQYF.

In this sample, this clonotype turned up a few times. The rearrangement joins TRBV7-8 to TRBJ2-3; D remains unclear. This CDR3 has 14 residues. Germline values: CDR1 SGHVS, CDR2 FQNEAQ. V lost 0 bases and J 4 bases, leaving 8 bases between the germline ends. CDR3 loop: CASSLAQAPDTQYF. CDR3 coding DNA: TGTGCCAGCAGCTTAGCCCAGGCGCCAGATACGCAGTATTTT.

V is TRBV7-9 and J is TRBJ2-2, with D uncertain. Per germline, CDR1 SEHNR and CDR2 FQNEAQ (reference sequence). The CDR3 loop spans 16 amino acids. V shed 1 base and J shed 0 bases, with 9 bases lying between them. CDR3 protein: CASSLEASANTGELFF. CDR3 nucleotide sequence: TGTGCCAGCAGCTTAGAGGCCAGCGCGAACACCGGGGAGCTGTTTTTT.

The CDR3, as DNA: TGTGCCAGCAGCGTAGTGGGCAGGGGTAACACTGAAGCTTTCTTT. Residues: CASSVVGRGNTEAFF. The rearrangement joins TRBV9 to TRBJ1-1; a possible D gene is TRBD1 (6 bases). V was shortened by 0 bases and J by 2 bases, with 11 bases between the two germline ends. CDR1 is SGDLS and CDR2 is YYNGEE in the germline V gene. The CDR3 spans 15 residues.

This clonotype has only a few counts. The chain uses TRBV20-1 and TRBJ1-6, with D unresolved. From germline, CDR1 is DFQATT and CDR2 SNEGSKA (reference sequence). CDR3 size: 14 residues. V dropped 3 bases and J dropped 7 bases, with 13 bases sitting between them. The CDR3 nucleotides read TGCAGTGCTAGTCGAACTGGACCCAATTCACCCCTCCACTTT. This codes for CSASRTGPNSPLHF.